The 24 T cell receptor beta chains below come from one sample, sequenced in a study of T cells in Graves' hyperthyroidism and ophthalmopathy (dated by TCRdb to the late 2010s). The receptor library was made with multiplex PCR. TCRdb lists the instrument as Illumina HiSeq 2000. The TCR beta CDR3 regions were amplified from RNA transcripts. A first-round RT-PCR of the TCR CDR3 used the HTBI primer set with the Qiagen OneStep RT-PCR kit. TCRdb reran the public reads through fastp at Q25 and MiXCR, keeping productive beta chains. Every distinct CDR3 protein forms one entry, paired with its most common genes and DNA. For this sample the table gives a few hundred thousand distinct CDR3 sequences, of which around 15% were detected only once. 4% to 6.5% of the sample is held by the ten biggest clonotypes. Sequenced: blood. Receptor source: a woman aged 18-29 years with Graves' hyperthyroidism.

This clonotype occurred many times. CDR3 region: CSARDTRRVQETQYF. The CDR3, as DNA: TGCAGTGCTAGAGATACGCGGCGGGTGCAAGAGACCCAGTACTTC. The rearrangement joins TRBV20-1 to TRBJ2-5; D might be TRBD2 (5 bases). The length of the CDR3 is 15 residues. Per the germline V gene, CDR1 is DFQATT and CDR2 is SNEGSKA (reference sequence). V shed 0 bases and J shed 2 bases, with 13 bases lying between them.

This clonotype was seen a handful of times. The J gene is TRBJ1-2, the V gene TRBV18; maybe TRBD1 (6 bases). The germline V and J ends were trimmed by 5 bases and 4 bases, with 17 bases remaining between them. The CDR3 contains 15 residues. Looked up from germline, CDR1 is KGHSH and CDR2 is LQKENI. The CDR3 region is CASSTKPGQGYGYTF. In nucleotides, the CDR3 is TGTGCCAGCTCAACGAAGCCGGGACAAGGCTATGGCTACACCTTC.

The rearrangement joins TRBV14 to TRBJ2-1; TRBD1 matches at 7 bases. Germline loops: CDR1 SGHDN, CDR2 FVKESK. Germline trimming cut 1 base from V and 6 bases from J; bases unmatched to any gene: 12. This CDR3 has 17 residues. CDR3 residues: CASSQGRQGIYCNEQFF. The CDR3 nucleotides read TGTGCCAGCAGCCAAGGGCGACAGGGAATCTACTGCAATGAGCAGTTCTTC.

This clonotype was observed at least ten times. This chain connects TRBV7-9 to TRBJ1-1; 8 positions match TRBD1. CDR3 size: 15 residues. Per the germline V gene, CDR1 is SEHNR and CDR2 is FQNEAQ (reference sequence). V lost 4 bases and J lost 0; bases outside the gene matches: 4. The DNA for the CDR3 is TGTGCCAGCAGCTCCCCGGACAGGGTGAACACTGAAGCTTTCTTT. This sequence encodes CASSSPDRVNTEAFF.

The sample holds many counts of this clonotype. V is TRBV27 and J is TRBJ1-1; 11 bases fit TRBD1. CDR1 is MNHEY, CDR2 SMNVEV, per germline (reference sequence). V gave up 5 bases and J gave up 5 bases; unmatched junction bases: 10. The CDR3 contains 16 residues. The CDR3 region is CASSLSPGTGGTEAFF. DNA of the CDR3: TGTGCCAGCAGTCTCAGTCCCGGGACAGGGGGTACTGAAGCTTTCTTT.

This clonotype was seen at least ten times. The chain recombines TRBV20-1 with TRBJ2-3; D remains unclear. The CDR3 consists of 14 residues. Germline V gene lookup returns CDR1 DFQATT and CDR2 SNEGSKA (reference sequence). Deletions cut 3 bases from V and 1 base from J, with 11 bases between. The CDR3 protein is CSASTPLRTDTQYF. Written as DNA, the CDR3 is TGCAGTGCTAGTACCCCTCTCCGCACAGATACGCAGTATTTT.

This clonotype was found a few times. This CDR3 is CASSTRGREAFKGYTF. Here the CDR3 DNA reads TGTGCCAGCAGTACCAGGGGGCGTGAGGCGTTTAAAGGCTACACCTTC. The J gene is TRBJ1-2, the V gene TRBV28, with TRBD1 matching over 8 bases. Germline V gives CDR1 MDHEN, CDR2 SYDVKM. Trimming removed 5 bases from V and 8 bases from J; junction bases left unmatched: 16. The CDR3 consists of 16 residues.

The chain couples TRBV20-1 to TRBJ1-5, with 10 bases identical to TRBD1. V gave up 0 bases and J gave up 2 bases; unmatched junction bases: 10. The CDR3 extends over 18 amino acids. Germline CDR1 DFQATT, CDR2 SNEGSKA (reference sequence). CDR3 sequence: CSARDAGGQGTRNQPQHF. Written as DNA, the CDR3 is TGCAGTGCTAGAGATGCGGGGGGACAGGGGACCCGCAATCAGCCCCAGCATTTT.

This clonotype showed up many times. This sequence joins TRBV3-1 and TRBJ1-1; D gene uncertain. V gave up 0 bases and J gave up 4 bases, with 6 bases separating them. This CDR3 contains 13 residues. The germline CDR1 and CDR2 sequences are LGHDT and YNNKEL (reference sequence). CDR3 protein: CASSQDPGTEAFF. The CDR3 DNA reads as TGTGCCAGCAGCCAAGATCCAGGCACTGAAGCTTTCTTT.

Only a few counts were recorded for this clonotype. The J gene is TRBJ2-2, the V gene TRBV20-1; D might be TRBD1 (5 bases). Germline V lookup: CDR1 DFQATT, CDR2 SNEGSKA (reference sequence). Trimming cost V 3 bases and J 5 bases, with 13 bases left between them. CDR3 length: 14 amino acids. The CDR3 DNA reads as TGCAGTGCTAGGCCTCAGACAGTTACCGGGGAGCTGTTTTTT. Translated, it gives CSARPQTVTGELFF.

Comment on this clonotype: Because it lacks the conserved phenylalanine or tryptophan at the end, this CDR3 is likely a read error. The chain couples TRBV19 to TRBJ2-2, with D tentatively TRBD2 (6 bases). Germline assignment: CDR1 LNHDA and CDR2 SQIVND (reference sequence). The length of the CDR3 is 12 residues. Deletions cut 7 bases from V and 5 bases from J, with 8 bases between. CDR3 sequence reads: CASNGGTGELFS. In DNA form, the CDR3 reads TGTGCCAGTAATGGGGGGACCGGGGAGCTGTTTTCT.

A word on this clonotype: Germline is not matched at one junction end, which may reflect a read error. The rearrangement uses TRBV29-1 and TRBJ2-1; 9 nucleotides line up with TRBD2. The J call may be wrong; the DNA end is better matched by TRBJ2-7. Germline CDR1 SQVTM, CDR2 ANQGSEA. The CDR3 covers 14 residues. The CDR3 region is CSGSSGSRANEQYF. The CDR3 nucleotides read TGTAGCGGAAGTAGCGGGAGTAGGGCCAATGAGCAGTACTTC.

This clonotype has ten or more counts. The V and J genes are TRBV6-1 and TRBJ1-3; no firm D call. Germline V gene sequence: CDR1 MNHNS, CDR2 SASEGT. V lost 4 bases, J lost 0 bases, and 10 bases lay in between. CDR3 size: 15 residues. In DNA, the CDR3 is TGTGCCAGCAGTGTTGACCCTAGCTCTGGAAACACCATATATTTT. It specifies CASSVDPSSGNTIYF.

In this sample, this clonotype turned up a few times. The V call is TRBV6-5, the J call TRBJ2-4; D is ambiguous. From germline, CDR1 is MNHEY and CDR2 SVGAGI. V shed 0 bases and J shed 1 base, with 7 bases lying between them. CDR3 length: 15 residues. The chain's CDR3 is CASSYSAFAKNIQYF. In nucleotides, the CDR3 is TGTGCCAGCAGTTACTCCGCATTCGCCAAAAACATTCAGTACTTC.

As for this clonotype: This sequence may be a read error, since a much larger clone differs from it by one base. The V and J genes are TRBV14 and TRBJ2-3; 8 nucleotides line up with TRBD2. This CDR3 is built from 16 residues. Germline CDR1 and CDR2: SGHDN and FVKESK. The CDR3 DNA reads as TGTGCCAGCAACCAAGCAGGAGTAGCGGGAAAAGATACGCAGTATTTT. Protein product: CASNQAGVAGKDTQYF. Together with reference TRBV14 and TRBJ2-3, the CDR3 gives the full variable domain: EAGVTQFPSHSVIEKGQTVTLRCDPISGHDNLYWYRRVMGKEIKFLLHFVKESKQDESGMPNNRFLAERTGGTYSTLKVQPAELEDSGVYFCASNQAGVAGKDTQYFGPGTRLTVL.

The count of this clonotype is one. V gene TRBV7-9 combines with J gene TRBJ2-1; D remains unclear. V lost 3 bases and J 13 bases, leaving 13 bases between the germline ends. Germline CDR1 reads SEHNR; CDR2 reads FQNEAQ (reference sequence). The CDR3 extends over 12 amino acids. In nucleotides, the CDR3 is TGTGCCAGCAGCTTCGCTGACGGTGACCAGTTCTTC. This sequence encodes CASSFADGDQFF.

This clonotype has a count of ten or more. The genes are TRBV2 and TRBJ2-1, with D uncertain. Germline V lookup: CDR1 SNHLY, CDR2 FYNNEI. The V and J ends lost 9 bases and 9 bases respectively, with 24 bases between them. This CDR3 has 15 residues. CDR3 sequence: CASYDGLRKGGEQFF. DNA for the CDR3: TGTGCCAGTTACGACGGGCTAAGAAAGGGTGGTGAGCAGTTCTTC.

The table lists this clonotype with many counts. The chain carries TRBV7-9 and TRBJ2-5; 13 bases map to TRBD2. Germline loops: CDR1 SEHNR, CDR2 FQNEAQ (reference sequence). The CDR3 runs to 16 residues. V lost 5 bases and J lost 0; bases outside the gene matches: 3. CDR3 residues: CASSPGTSGNQETQYF. In DNA, the CDR3 is TGTGCCAGCAGCCCGGGGACTAGCGGGAACCAAGAGACCCAGTACTTC. Full variable domain (missing parts from reference TRBV7-9 and TRBJ2-5): DTGVSQNPRHKITKRGQNVTFRCDPISEHNRLYWYRQTLGQGPEFLTYFQNEAQLEKSRLLSDRFSAERPKGSFSTLEIQRTEQGDSAMYLCASSPGTSGNQETQYFGPGTRLLVL.

The chain couples TRBV4-1 to TRBJ1-5; unclear D gene. Trimming shortened V by 3 bases and J by 0 bases, and 12 bases separated the two germline ends. The CDR3 is made up of 16 amino acids. The V gene's germline CDR1 is MGHRA and CDR2 YSYEKL. This CDR3 reads CASSHVGLFSNQPQHF. For the CDR3, the DNA is TGCGCCAGCAGCCACGTAGGCCTGTTTAGCAATCAGCCCCAGCATTTT.

This clonotype has a count of ten or more. This rearrangement joins TRBV20-1 to TRBJ2-5, with TRBD2 identical over 9 bases. Germline CDR1 is DFQATT and CDR2 is SNEGSKA (reference sequence). The CDR3 spans 13 residues. Germline trimming cut 8 bases from V and 2 bases from J; bases unmatched to any gene: 6. The CDR3 DNA reads as TGCAGTTCGGCGGGAGGGACTCAAGAGACCCAGTACTTC. Translating gives CSSAGGTQETQYF.

The chain couples TRBV7-2 to TRBJ1-5, with TRBD1 as a possible D gene (6 bases). Trimming stripped 1 base from V and 5 bases from J, with 12 bases between. CDR1 is SGHTA and CDR2 is FQGNSA in the germline V gene. CDR3 length: 15 residues. Here the CDR3 DNA reads TGTGCCAGCAGCTTAGAGGTGCAGGGGCATCAGCCCCAGCATTTT. It encodes CASSLEVQGHQPQHF.

The genes are TRBV7-9 and TRBJ1-5; a weak D match, TRBD1 (6 bases). This CDR3 comprises 15 residues. V lost 3 bases to trimming and J lost 4 bases, with 13 bases between them. CDR1 and CDR2 from the germline V gene are SEHNR and FQNEAQ (reference sequence). The DNA for the CDR3 is TGTGCCAGCAGCTTGGGGGACACTGTGAATCAGCCCCAGCATTTT. It codes for CASSLGDTVNQPQHF. The full variable domain, its missing parts supplied by reference TRBV7-9 and TRBJ1-5, is DTGVSQNPRHKITKRGQNVTFRCDPISEHNRLYWYRQTLGQGPEFLTYFQNEAQLEKSRLLSDRFSAERPKGSFSTLEIQRTEQGDSAMYLCASSLGDTVNQPQHFGDGTRLSIL.

In this sample, this clonotype turned up many times. J is TRBJ2-7 and V is TRBV15; D is unresolved. Per germline, CDR1 LNHNV and CDR2 YYDKDF (reference sequence). V dropped 0 bases and J dropped 0 bases, with 6 bases sitting between them. CDR3 length: 14 amino acids. CDR3 coding DNA: TGTGCCACCAGCAGAGAACCTAGCTCCTACGAGCAGTACTTC. This encodes CATSREPSSYEQYF. Supplemented by reference TRBV15 and TRBJ2-7, the full variable domain reads DAMVIQNPRYQVTQFGKPVTLSCSQTLNHNVMYWYQQKSSQAPKLLFHYYDKDFNNEADTPDNFQSRRPNTSFCFLDIRSPGLGDTAMYLCATSREPSSYEQYFGPGTRLTVT.

This clonotype showed up just a few times. This chain links TRBV10-1 with TRBJ2-7, with TRBD2 identical over 11 bases. V gave up 0 bases and J gave up 5 bases; unmatched junction bases: 3. Germline lookup yields CDR1 WNHNN and CDR2 SYGVQD (reference sequence). This CDR3 is built from 15 residues. The CDR3 DNA reads TGCGCCAGCAGTGAGTCGACTAGCGGGATAAACGAGCAGTACTTC. Its protein is CASSESTSGINEQYF.